The 30 T cell receptor beta chains reported below all come from one sample, sequenced in a study of T cell clonality in common variable immunodeficiency. Study-wide results and limits: Reportedly, TCR beta sequences from common variable immunodeficiency showed fewer deletions and N-nucleotide insertions.

Clones were sequenced by immunoSEQ multiplex PCR, and TCRdb holds only the in-frame ones, with some missing. There are 20,000 to 25,000 clones in the sample, none observed a single time. What these receptors recognize is not known. Source material: peripheral blood mononuclear cells. The receptors here all came from a human donor with common variable immunodeficiency.

Comments on this clone: Read data end 3 residues before the CDR3 end; the end is taken from the germline J gene. The chain couples TRBV11-2 to TRBJ1-4; TRBD1 matches 8 bases. This CDR3 comprises 15 residues. Germline V gives CDR1 SGHAT, CDR2 FQNNGV. V shed 1 base and J 8 bases; nucleotides not matched to a gene: 6. The covered CDR3 bases are TGTGCCAGCAGCTTAGGGCAGGGGGCGTGGGAAAAA. The encoded protein is CASSLGQGAWEK. The whole CDR3 protein is CASSLGQGAWEKLFF.

This clone was seen ten or more times. With the read ending 3 residues before the CDR3 end, the germline J gene is used to fill in that end. The chain uses TRBV5-6 and TRBJ2-7; D ambiguous. Trimming stripped 6 bases from V and 5 bases from J, with 6 bases between. CDR1 is SGHDT and CDR2 is YYEEEE in the germline V gene. The CDR3 totals 10 residues. The CDR3 bases that were read are TGTGCCAGCACAACAGACGAG. Translation gives CASTTDE. The entire CDR3 sequence reads CASTTDEQYF.

In its sample, this clone was seen many times. The CDR3: CASSLNTGAEKLFF. Partial CDR3 DNA: TGCGCCAGCAGCTTGAACACAGGGGCGGAAAAA. This rearrangement joins TRBV5-1 to TRBJ1-4, with 7 bases that match TRBD1. The read stops 3 residues short of the end of the CDR3; the missing end is completed from the germline J gene. The CDR3 is 14 amino acids. Germline lookup yields CDR1 SGHRS and CDR2 YFSETQ. V was clipped by 1 base and J by 8 bases; unmatched bases: 5.

This clone was seen only a few times. At one boundary the junction diverges from the germline segment, which might be a read error. Read coverage stops 3 residues before the CDR3 terminus; the germline J gene supplies the remainder. This chain joins TRBV7-9 and TRBJ1-1; 7 bases are shared with TRBD1. The length of the CDR3 is 12 residues. Germline loops: CDR1 SEHNR, CDR2 FQNEAQ (reference sequence). Incomplete CDR3 DNA: TGTTCCAGCAGTTCCCGGGACAGTGAA. It is translated as CSSSSRDSE. The complete CDR3 sequence is CSSSSRDSEAFF.

In its sample, this clone was seen many times. The read ends 3 residues before the CDR3 terminus; that terminus is restored from the germline J gene. The genes are TRBV2 and TRBJ2-7; possibly TRBD1 for D (6 bases). The CDR3 loop spans 13 amino acids. CDR1 SNHLY and CDR2 FYNNEI come from the germline V gene. V was cut by 6 bases and J by 5 bases, with 14 bases left in between. Here the CDR3 reads CASRLGQNNEQYF. The DNA read from the CDR3 is TGTGCCAGCAGATTGGGACAAAATAACGAG.

In this sample, this clone turned up many times. From the germline J gene comes the end of the CDR3, since the read stops 3 residues before it. V and J are TRBV7-8 and TRBJ2-1; 7 nucleotides align to TRBD1. Losses at the gene ends were 4 bases for V and 2 bases for J; bases not matched to a gene: 5. Germline V lookup: CDR1 SGHVS, CDR2 FQNEAQ. The length of the CDR3 is 15 residues. The DNA read from the CDR3 is TGTGCCAGCAGCTCCTCAGGGGGAACCTACAATGAG. Its protein is CASSSSGGTYNE. From start to end, the CDR3 is CASSSSGGTYNEQFF.

This clone is judged medium-sized. The read gets to within 3 residues of the CDR3 end, and the germline J gene fills in the rest. The V and J genes are TRBV5-1 and TRBJ2-4, with 8 bases matching TRBD2. The CDR3 sequence is 14 residues long. J lost 8 bases, V lost 6 bases, and 10 bases had no gene match. From germline, CDR1 is SGHRS and CDR2 YFSETQ. CDR3 region: CASITGGGRHIQYF. CDR3 DNA (partial): TGCGCCAGCATAACCGGGGGGGGACGACACATT.

There are many counts of this clone. The read finishes 3 residues shy of the CDR3 end, and the germline J gene is used to complete it. The chain uses TRBV5-1 and TRBJ2-7; 9 nucleotides line up with TRBD1. The V gene's germline CDR1 is SGHRS and CDR2 YFSETQ. V shed 0 bases, J shed 6 bases, and the junction held 10 bases outside the gene matches. This CDR3 has 16 amino acids. The sequenced CDR3 bases are TGCGCCAGCAGCTTGGCCGCCGGGACAGGGAGAAGCGAG. Residues: CASSLAAGTGRSE. The full-length CDR3 reads as CASSLAAGTGRSEQYF.

There are many counts of this clone. The CDR3 is cut off 3 residues early in the read; its end comes from the germline J gene. The rearrangement joins TRBV2 to TRBJ2-3; the D gene is possibly TRBD2 (6 bases). V lost 8 bases, J lost 0 bases, and 15 bases lay in between. Germline V gives CDR1 SNHLY, CDR2 FYNNEI. The length of the CDR3 is 15 residues. The CDR3 spells CASGRSGTSTDTQYF. The CDR3 DNA, read in part, is TGTGCCAGCGGTCGTTCCGGGACTAGCACAGATACG.

This clone was seen at least ten times. The CDR3 end is not reached by the read, which stops 3 residues before it; the germline J gene fills it in. The chain carries TRBV2 and TRBJ2-3; 8 bases match TRBD2. Germline loops: CDR1 SNHLY, CDR2 FYNNEI. V lost 6 bases, J lost 1 base, and 9 bases stayed unmatched. This CDR3 contains 16 residues. The DNA read from the CDR3 is TGTGCCAGCAGGACGTGGCGGGGGGATGGCACAGATACG. Translated: CASRTWRGDGTDT. The CDR3 in full is CASRTWRGDGTDTQYF.

This clone was found many times. The read is 3 residues too short to cover the CDR3 end, so that end is filled in from the germline J gene. The rearrangement uses TRBV12-3 or TRBV12-4 and TRBJ2-7; TRBD2 might be the D (7 bases). Trimming pared 7 bases from V and 5 bases from J, leaving 18 bases between. There are 14 residues in the CDR3. CDR3 in amino acids: CASTTGGPQDEQYF. The DNA read from the CDR3 is TGTGCCAGCACCACCGGGGGGCCGCAGGACGAG.

The table lists this clone with many counts. Coverage ceases 3 residues before the CDR3 finishes, and the germline J gene fills in the end. This chain connects TRBV6-1 to TRBJ1-6; TRBD1 might be the D (6 bases). Germline CDR1 MNHNS, CDR2 SASEGT. There are 14 residues in the CDR3. V lost 4 bases to trimming and J lost 7 bases, with 11 bases between them. This CDR3 reads CASSATGPNSPLHF. Partial CDR3 DNA: TGTGCCAGCAGTGCTACAGGGCCCAATTCACCC.

Many counts were recorded for this clone. The CDR3 is cut off 3 residues early in the read; its end comes from the germline J gene. This rearrangement joins TRBV12-3 or TRBV12-4 to TRBJ2-1; 7 positions match TRBD1. The CDR3 runs 13 residues. The V segment lost 7 bases and the J segment 7 bases; nucleotides outside the gene matches: 7. The CDR3 is CASTQTTGNEQFF. The CDR3 bases that were read are TGTGCCAGCACCCAGACGACAGGGAATGAG.

This clone was picked up many times. The read terminates 3 residues before the CDR3 end, so the remaining end is supplied by the germline J gene. The V and J genes are TRBV29-1 and TRBJ2-7, with a possible D match to TRBD1 (8 bases). This CDR3 contains 15 residues. V shed 1 base and J shed 1 base, with 14 bases lying between them. CDR1 is SQVTM and CDR2 is ANQGSEA in the germline V gene. Here the CDR3 reads CSVEAVQGGSYEQYF. The part of the CDR3 DNA that was read is TGCAGCGTTGAAGCGGTACAGGGGGGGTCCTACGAG.

This clone has ten or more counts. The CDR3 end lies 3 residues beyond the end of the read and is filled in from the germline J gene. This chain connects TRBV11-1 to TRBJ2-3; weak D call: TRBD1 (6 bases). V was trimmed by 6 bases and J by 4 bases, leaving 11 bases between them. The CDR3 loop spans 13 amino acids. The germline V gene has CDR1 SGHAT and CDR2 FQDESV (reference sequence). Here the CDR3 reads CASRLGGADTQYF. Partial CDR3 DNA: TGTGCCAGCAGGCTAGGGGGAGCAGATACG. Using reference TRBV11-1 and TRBJ2-3 for the parts outside the CDR3, the full variable domain is EAEVAQSPRYKITEKSQAVAFWCDPISGHATLYWYRQILGQGPELLVQFQDESVVDDSQLPKDRFSAERLKGVDSTLKIQPAELGDSAMYLCASRLGGADTQYFGPGTRLTVL.

This clone was counted many times. The CDR3 end is not reached by the read, which stops 3 residues before it; the germline J gene fills it in. V usage is TRBV20-1 and J usage is TRBJ2-4, with 10 bases matching TRBD1. CDR3 length: 18 residues. Trimming took 0 bases from V and 0 from J; bases not matched to a gene: 8. CDR1 DFQATT and CDR2 SNEGSKA come from the germline V gene (reference sequence). The part of the CDR3 DNA that was read is TGCAGTGCTAGAGATTTGAGGGACAGGGGTCCAGCCAAAAACATT. It specifies CSARDLRDRGPAKNI. The whole CDR3 reads CSARDLRDRGPAKNIQYF.

This clone appeared many times. The sequenced CDR3 bases are TGTGCCAGCAGTGACGGGACAGGGGGCGCAGATACG. Its protein product is CASSDGTGGADT. The whole CDR3 sequence reads CASSDGTGGADTQYF. The rearrangement links TRBV6-4 to TRBJ2-3; 12 nucleotides line up with TRBD1. From the germline J gene comes the end of the CDR3, since the read stops 3 residues before it. The germline gives CDR1 MRHNA, CDR2 SNTAGT. The CDR3 spans 15 residues. The trim removed 2 bases at V and 4 bases at J, leaving 1 base unmatched.

This clone was seen repeatedly, ten times or more. The read ends 3 residues early relative to the CDR3; the germline J gene fills the gap. This rearrangement joins TRBV12-3 or TRBV12-4 to TRBJ2-5; 11 nucleotides agree with TRBD1. Trimming cost V 4 bases and J 4 bases; bases outside gene matches: 8. The CDR3 loop spans 16 amino acids. The CDR3 here is CASSSRRGTGGETQYF. The part of the CDR3 DNA that was read is TGTGCCAGCAGTTCCCGACGTGGGACAGGGGGAGAGACC.

This clone was found many times. The read comes to an end 3 residues before the CDR3 does, leaving the germline J gene to fill in the end. The chain uses TRBV5-4 and TRBJ1-1; D not certain. This CDR3 spans 13 amino acids. Germline V lookup: CDR1 SGHNT, CDR2 YYREEE (reference sequence). Trimming pared 3 bases from V and 5 bases from J, leaving 11 bases between. Incomplete CDR3 DNA: TGTGCCAGCAGCTCTAGCCCGGCGACTGAA. As protein: CASSSSPATE. The CDR3 as a whole reads CASSSSPATEAFF.

This clone was recorded many times. The sequenced fragment ends 3 residues before the CDR3 boundary, so the rest is inferred from the germline J gene. The genes are TRBV11-2 and TRBJ2-7, with a tentative D call TRBD2 (7 bases). The V end was cut by 2 bases, the J end by 6 bases, with 14 bases between. The CDR3 runs 14 residues. CDR1 SGHAT and CDR2 FQNNGV come from the germline V gene. CDR3 bases read: TGTGCCAGCAGCTTAATGGGGGGGGCGGGCGAG. As protein: CASSLMGGAGE. The CDR3 reads in full as CASSLMGGAGEQYF.

This clone was seen repeatedly, ten times or more. The CDR3 goes on 3 residues after the read ends, and that part is filled in from the germline J gene. The chain links TRBV19 to TRBJ2-3, with no clear D. The CDR3 sequence is 16 residues long. The V end was cut by 4 bases, the J end by 0 bases, with 14 bases between. Germline V gives CDR1 LNHDA, CDR2 SQIVND (reference sequence). The sequenced part of the CDR3 DNA is TGTGCCAGTAGTAGGCAGGTCCCTATTAGCACAGATACG. As protein: CASSRQVPISTDT. The whole CDR3 sequence is CASSRQVPISTDTQYF.

This clone has at least ten counts. The read stops 3 residues short of the end of the CDR3; the missing end is completed from the germline J gene. The rearrangement links TRBV19 to TRBJ2-1; TRBD2 is a possible D gene (7 bases). This CDR3 region has 17 residues. The germline V gene has CDR1 LNHDA and CDR2 SQIVND (reference sequence). Trimming stripped 5 bases from V and 6 bases from J, with 23 bases between. The CDR3 sequence is CASSSRYGRGQGNEQFF. CDR3 DNA (partial): TGTGCCAGTAGTTCCCGGTATGGGCGGGGGCAGGGCAATGAG.

At least ten counts were recorded for this clone. Read coverage stops 3 residues before the CDR3 terminus; the germline J gene supplies the remainder. The chain uses TRBV19 and TRBJ1-6, with 9 positions matching TRBD1. The CDR3 has 16 residues. CDR1 is LNHDA, CDR2 SQIVND, per germline (reference sequence). After removal of 3 bases from V and 6 bases from J, the junction contained 6 bases not matched to a gene. The CDR3 reads CASSIQTGGPNSPLHF. CDR3 DNA (partial): TGTGCCAGTAGTATTCAGACAGGGGGTCCTAATTCACCC.

This clone was recorded many times. Read data end 3 residues before the CDR3 end; the end is taken from the germline J gene. This chain joins TRBV6-2 or TRBV6-3 and TRBJ1-2; TRBD1 might be the D (5 bases). The CDR3 runs 15 residues. Per germline, CDR1 MNHEY and CDR2 SVGEGT. The V end was cut by 2 bases, the J end by 5 bases, with 15 bases between. The CDR3 region is CASSYTFAGPYGYTF. Incomplete CDR3 DNA: TGTGCCAGCAGTTACACCTTCGCGGGGCCATATGGC.

This clone was seen ten or more times. The CDR3 end is not reached by the read, which stops 3 residues before it; the germline J gene fills it in. V usage is TRBV6-2 or TRBV6-3 and J usage is TRBJ2-5; TRBD2 agrees at 12 bases. CDR1 MNHEY and CDR2 SVGEGT come from the germline V gene. Trimming cost V 6 bases and J 5 bases; bases outside gene matches: 7. The CDR3 runs to 15 residues. The DNA read from the CDR3 is TGTGCCAGCAGACAGGTCCTAGCGGGGGGGGAGACC. It specifies CASRQVLAGGET. The entire CDR3 is CASRQVLAGGETQYF.

This clone showed up many times. With the read ending 3 residues before the CDR3 end, the germline J gene is used to fill in that end. J is TRBJ2-5 and V is TRBV10-3, with 11 bases identical to TRBD1. CDR3 length equals 16 residues. J gave up 5 bases and V 2 bases, and 7 bases lay outside the gene matches. Germline CDR1 and CDR2: ENHRY and SYGVKD. The CDR3 bases that were read are TGTGCCATCAGTGAGCCACGGACAGGGGGCGCGGAGACC. Amino acids: CAISEPRTGGAET. The CDR3 in its entirety is CAISEPRTGGAETQYF.

Ten or more counts support this clone. The CDR3 extends 3 residues past the end of the read, so its final part is completed from the germline J gene. This chain connects TRBV6-2 or TRBV6-3 to TRBJ2-3, with D tentatively TRBD1 (6 bases). The CDR3 has 16 amino acids. Trimming took 4 bases from V and 2 from J, leaving 16 bases between them. CDR1 and CDR2 (germline): MNHEY, SVGEGT. CDR3 sequence reads: CASSWSLRGNTDTQYF. Incomplete CDR3 DNA: TGTGCCAGCAGTTGGAGCTTAAGGGGGAACACAGATACG.

This clone occurred many times. The read falls 3 residues short of the CDR3 end, and the missing part is taken from the germline J gene. The chain links TRBV5-1 to TRBJ1-4; TRBD1 agrees at 7 bases. This CDR3 is 14 amino acids long. Germline CDR1 is SGHRS and CDR2 is YFSETQ. J gave up 8 bases and V 3 bases, and 7 bases lay outside the gene matches. The covered CDR3 bases are TGCGCCAGCAGCTATCGACAGGGAGGGGAAAAA. It yields the protein CASSYRQGGEK. The whole CDR3 protein reads CASSYRQGGEKLFF.

This clone occurred many times. From the germline J gene comes the end of the CDR3, since the read stops 3 residues before it. The rearrangement joins TRBV9 to TRBJ1-6, with a tentative D call TRBD1 (5 bases). Germline loops: CDR1 SGDLS, CDR2 YYNGEE. Trimming took 7 bases from V and 6 from J, leaving 14 bases between them. CDR3 size: 14 residues. The covered CDR3 bases are TGTGCCAGCTCGGAGGGGTTAGGTAATTCACCC. The encoded protein is CASSEGLGNSP. In full, the CDR3 reads CASSEGLGNSPLHF. The variable domain in full, with the rest retrieved from reference TRBV9 and TRBJ1-6, is DSGVTQTPKHLITATGQRVTLRCSPRSGDLSVYWYQQSLDQGLQFLIQYYNGEERAKGNILERFSAQQFPDLHSELNLSSLELGDSALYFCASSEGLGNSPLHFGNGTRLTVT.

This clone was seen ten or more times. Partial CDR3 DNA: TGTGCCAGCACCAGAATAAGAGAGGGCTATGGC. Amino acids: CASTRIREGYG. In full, the CDR3 is CASTRIREGYGYTF. This chain links TRBV2 with TRBJ1-2; no reliable D call. The read falls 3 residues short of the CDR3 end, and the missing part is taken from the germline J gene. Germline assignment: CDR1 SNHLY and CDR2 FYNNEI. The V end lost 7 bases, the J end lost 4 bases, and 16 bases lay between the germline ends. The CDR3 runs 14 residues.